The present entry profiles one T cell receptor beta chain with its context. Its antigen is unknown. This sample was taken from a study of Ad26.COV2.S vaccination and SARS-CoV-2 variants. General study points: Substantial response breadth was reportedly seen for spike-specific CD8+ and CD4+ T cells after vaccination.

Sequencing used immunoSEQ multiplex PCR; TCRdb keeps in-frame clones, though not all of them. This sample yields about 350,000 clones, of which approximately 90% are seen a single time; 3% to 4% belongs to the top ten. V was trimmed by 2 bases and J by 4 bases, leaving 10 bases between them. Germline loops: CDR1 SGHTS, CDR2 YDEGEE. The CDR3 is 15 residues long. The gene calls are TRBV5-8 and TRBJ2-6, with D perhaps matching TRBD1 or TRBD2 (5 bases each). The sample here was peripheral blood, taken after recovery from COVID-19. The clonotype comes from a human donor who had recovered from COVID-19. The CDR3 DNA follows: TGTGCCAGCAGCTTTTGGGGGTACGGGGCCAACGTCCTGACTTTC. It is translated as CASSFWGYGANVLTF.